The clone carrying this TCR beta chain was picked up a small number of times. Amplification of the TCR beta CDR3 regions used RNA transcripts (as template). First-round RT-PCR used HTBI primers; second-round multiplex PCR followed. One entry per CDR3 protein, called by TCRdb with MiXCR from the multiplex PCR reads. The sample has about 740,000 distinct CDR3 sequences; approximately 40% are singletons. The sample belongs to a study of Graves' ophthalmopathy and Graves' hyperthyroidism. Study as a whole: Specimen type is peripheral blood, obtained at initial diagnosis before any treatment.

For donors with ophthalmopathy, the disease showed moderate-to-severe activity, reached CAS ≥3 and NOSPECS ≥4, and had lasted under 3 months. Exclusion criteria comprised other autoimmune diseases, uncontrolled infections, pregnancy or lactation in patients. The CDR3 spans 16 residues. J was trimmed by 5 bases and V by 2 bases; bases with no gene match: 11. The germline V gene has CDR1 SGHTS and CDR2 YDEGEE. The genes are TRBV5-8 and TRBJ2-5; TRBD2 aligns across 8 bases. The source is an adult man with Graves' ophthalmopathy. The specimen was peripheral blood. This CDR3 reads CASSLAGTSQQETQYF. In DNA form, the CDR3 reads TGTGCCAGCAGCTTAGCGGGGACTAGTCAGCAGGAGACCCAGTACTTC.